These T cell receptor beta chains were read from a single sample in a study of cytomegalovirus exposure and HLA in healthy donors. Profiling relied on immunoSEQ multiplex PCR, and the TCRdb table lists in-frame clones only, not all of them. Of some 120,000 clones listed, approximately 78% are singletons. Sequenced material: PBMCs. The source is a man aged 35 to 55 in good health and CMV-seronegative. CDR3s include the opening cysteine and the closing phenylalanine or tryptophan. D genes are given only for firm matches. Not all rows give a size; the values are once, few, many and, for expanded clones, a class.

j_call d_call v_call clone_size cdr3_nt cdr3_aa
TRBJ2-1 - TRBV6-6 - TGTGCCAGCAGCCCGCGTCAGAGGCTAACATACAATGAGCAGTTCTTC CASSPRQRLTYNEQFF
TRBJ2-7 - TRBV4-3 - TGCGCCAGCAGCCAAGGCCCCGGGTCTCCCTACGAGCAGTACTTC CASSQGPGSPYEQYF
TRBJ1-3 - TRBV19 - TGTGCCAGTAGAGTACAGGGCGCTGGAAACACCATATATTTT CASRVQGAGNTIYF
TRBJ2-2 - TRBV5-1 - TGCGCCAGCAGCTTCCCGGTGACAGCCACGACCGGGGAGCTGTTTTTT CASSFPVTATTGELFF
TRBJ1-1 TRBD1 TRBV10-3 - TGTGCCATCAGGGACTCCGGGACAGGTACGACTGAAGCTTTCTTT CAIRDSGTGTTEAFF
TRBJ2-7 - TRBV6-1 - TGTGCCAGCAGTGAAGCCGGACAGCCCTACGAGCAGTACTTC CASSEAGQPYEQYF
TRBJ1-6 TRBD1 TRBV5-4 - TGTGCCAGCAGCTTGGCAGGGGACAGGGGTAATTCACCCCTCCACTTT CASSLAGDRGNSPLHF
TRBJ1-6 - TRBV27 - TGTGCCAGCAGTCGATCGTCGAGCTCCTATAATTCACCCCTCCACTTT CASSRSSSSYNSPLHF
TRBJ2-7 TRBD2 TRBV6-5 - TGTGCCAGCAGTTACTCCCCTAGCGGGGGGTACGAGCAGTACTTC CASSYSPSGGYEQYF
TRBJ1-6 - TRBV7-6 - TGTGCCAGCAGCTTAGGGCTTGGGCGGACTAAGAATTCACCCCTCCACTTT CASSLGLGRTKNSPLHF
TRBJ2-7 TRBD1 TRBV4-1 - TGCGCCAGCAGCCAAAGGACAGGAGTTGCCTACGAGCAGTACTTC CASSQRTGVAYEQYF
TRBJ2-3 TRBD2 TRBV29-1 - TGCAGCGCAACTCCAGCGGGGACAGATACGCAGTATTTT CSATPAGTDTQYF
TRBJ1-4 - TRBV7-6 few TGTGCCAGCAGCTTCGGTAATGAAAAACTGTTTTTT CASSFGNEKLFF
TRBJ1-2 - TRBV7-2 - TGTGCCAGCAACTCGGGAACAGGGCTTCTTGGTGGCTACACCTTC CASNSGTGLLGGYTF
TRBJ1-5 TRBD1 TRBV2 - TGTGCCAGCAGGGGGACAGGAGCAAGGGAGCCCCAGCATTTT CASRGTGAREPQHF
TRBJ2-3 TRBD2 TRBV7-2 - TGTGCCAGCAGCTTAGCGGCGGGAGGAACAGATACGCAGTATTTT CASSLAAGGTDTQYF
TRBJ1-4 TRBD1 TRBV4-1 once TGCGCCAGCAGCCAAGCCTGGGACAGGGGGAGTCGGGAACTGTTTTTT CASSQAWDRGSRELFF
TRBJ2-1 - TRBV9 - TGTGCCAGCAGCGTAGATGGGCACAATGAGCAGTTCTTC CASSVDGHNEQFF
TRBJ2-1 TRBD2 TRBV5-4 - TGTGCCAGCAGGAGGACTAGCGGGAGAGTAAGACGAGGGGACAATGAGCAGTTCTTC CASRRTSGRVRRGDNEQFF
TRBJ1-1 TRBD1 TRBV9 once TGTGCCAGCAGCGTAGGGGCAGGGGGCTACACTGAAGCTTTCTTT CASSVGAGGYTEAFF
TRBJ2-1 TRBD1 TRBV19 - TGTGCCAGTAGAGCCCCGAGACAGGGGGCGAATGAGCAGTTCTTC CASRAPRQGANEQFF
TRBJ2-5 TRBD1 TRBV5-6 - TGTGCCAGCAGCTTGGGGGGGACAGGGGGTGTTAGGACCCAGTACTTC CASSLGGTGGVRTQYF
TRBJ2-2 - TRBV30 - TGTGCCTGGAGTGTGGGAGGGGGTGCCGGGGAGCTGTTTTTT CAWSVGGGAGELFF
TRBJ2-2 TRBD2 TRBV27 - TGTGCCAGCAGTTTCTCGAGCGGGAGTCGGGGCGGGGAGCTGTTTTTT CASSFSSGSRGGELFF
TRBJ2-7 - TRBV9 - TGTGCCAGCAGCGTAGGGACAGCTGCCTACGAGCAGTACTTC CASSVGTAAYEQYF
TRBJ2-7 - TRBV19 - TGTGCCAGTAGTAGTGGCGGTTACGAGCAGTACTTC CASSSGGYEQYF
TRBJ1-2 TRBD1 TRBV19 - TGTGCCAGTAGTATACAGACCGGGACAGGGGTCTATGGCTACACCTTC CASSIQTGTGVYGYTF
TRBJ2-1 TRBD2 TRBV30 once TGTGCCTGGGGCATAGCGGGGGCCTACAATGAGCAGTTCTTC CAWGIAGAYNEQFF
TRBJ2-5 - TRBV6-5 - TGTGCCGCAGGGGGGTGGGTGACCCAGTACTTC CAAGGWVTQYF
TRBJ2-3 TRBD2 TRBV28 - TGTGCCAGCAGTTTGAGGACTAGCTTTCCGGGGGATACGCAGTATTTT CASSLRTSFPGDTQYF
TRBJ1-4 TRBD1 TRBV5-1 - TGCGCCAGCAGCGCCCTACAGGGGACTAATGAAAAACTGTTTTTT CASSALQGTNEKLFF
TRBJ2-5 - TRBV30 - TGTGCCTGGAGTGGAGGGATCCGGGAGACCCAGTACTTC CAWSGGIRETQYF
TRBJ1-4 TRBD1 TRBV7-3 - TGTGCCAGCAGCCCGACACCCGGGACAGGGGCAACTAATGAAAAACTGTTTTTT CASSPTPGTGATNEKLFF
TRBJ2-4 - TRBV19 once TGTGCCAGTAGTTGGGGGCATCTAGCCAAAAACATTCAGTACTTC CASSWGHLAKNIQYF
TRBJ2-7 TRBD2 TRBV27 once TGTGCCAGCAGTCAAGCTGGATCTAGCGGGCGCTACGAGCAGTACTTC CASSQAGSSGRYEQYF
TRBJ2-1 TRBD1 TRBV6-1 once TGTGCCAGCAGTGATCCCAGGGGGATAGTAGATGAGCAGTTCTTC CASSDPRGIVDEQFF
TRBJ2-1 TRBD1 TRBV5-1 once TGCGCCAGCAGCGGCGCCGGGACAGGGCCCGCTAACAATGAGCAGTTCTTC CASSGAGTGPANNEQFF
TRBJ2-7 - TRBV6-1 - TGTGCCAGCAGTGAAGCTGTGTCCCTCCCCTACGAGCAGTACTTC CASSEAVSLPYEQYF
TRBJ1-1 - TRBV9 - TGTGCCAGCAGCGTAGCTAGCGGAGGGGAACAGAACACTGAAGCTTTCTTT CASSVASGGEQNTEAFF
TRBJ1-2 - TRBV2 - TGTGCCAGCAGTGAGCAGACAGTCTCCTATGGCTACACCTTC CASSEQTVSYGYTF
TRBJ2-1 - TRBV4-1 - TGCGCCAGCAGCCAAGTTCCCTCGCCCCTACCCCGCAATGAGCAGTTCTTC CASSQVPSPLPRNEQFF
TRBJ2-7 TRBD2 TRBV11-1 - TGTGCCAGCAGCCCTCCCGGGAGGCCCTACGAGCAGTACTTC CASSPPGRPYEQYF